This T cell receptor (beta chain) emerged from a study of blood T cell repertoires in COVID-19. Under the authors' procedure: By means of reference gene primer amplification, nucleated cell counts were estimated. Libraries were prepared by immunoSEQ multiplex PCR; TCRdb keeps only in-frame clonotypes and omits some of them. V and J calls and clone size are as listed in that table; D and trimming were resolved from the DNA. There are 150,000 to 160,000 clones in the sample; around 85% occur only once, and approximately 30% lies in the top ten. This clone was observed a few times. Losses at the gene ends were 4 bases for V and 1 base for J; bases not matched to a gene: 11. CDR1 and CDR2 (germline): SGHRS, YFSETQ. This CDR3 is built from 18 residues.

What was sequenced was peripheral blood. This clonotype was obtained from a woman aged 55-70 years with acute or convalescent COVID-19. This chain uses TRBV5-1 with TRBJ1-1; 12 bases are a match to TRBD1. The CDR3 spells CASSIPPGQGAQNTEAFF. CDR3 nucleotides: TGCGCCAGCAGCATACCGCCGGGACAGGGGGCCCAGAACACTGAAGCTTTCTTT.